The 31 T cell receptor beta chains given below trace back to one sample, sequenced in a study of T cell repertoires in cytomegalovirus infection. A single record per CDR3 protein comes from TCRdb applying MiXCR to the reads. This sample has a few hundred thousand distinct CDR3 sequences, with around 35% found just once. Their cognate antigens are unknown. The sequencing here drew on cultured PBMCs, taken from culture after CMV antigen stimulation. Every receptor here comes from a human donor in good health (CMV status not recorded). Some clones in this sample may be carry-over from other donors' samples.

The CDR3 region is CASRSPGWGQGPRAFF. The CDR3 DNA follows: TGTGCCAGCAGATCCCCCGGTTGGGGACAGGGACCTCGAGCTTTCTTT. The V call is TRBV27, the J call TRBJ1-1; 9 nucleotides match TRBD1. The CDR3 consists of 16 residues. V trimming: 6 bases; J trimming: 10 bases; junction bases outside the gene matches: 18. Per germline, CDR1 MNHEY and CDR2 SMNVEV (reference sequence).

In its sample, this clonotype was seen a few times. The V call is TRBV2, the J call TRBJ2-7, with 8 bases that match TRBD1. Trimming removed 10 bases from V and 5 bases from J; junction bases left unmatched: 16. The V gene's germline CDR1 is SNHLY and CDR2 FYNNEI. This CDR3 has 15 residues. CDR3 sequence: CATLTRGRVSDEQYF. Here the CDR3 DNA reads TGTGCCACCCTAACCAGGGGGCGGGTATCGGACGAGCAGTACTTC. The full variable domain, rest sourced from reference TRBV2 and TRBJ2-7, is EPEVTQTPSHQVTQMGQEVILRCVPISNHLYFYWYRQILGQKVEFLVSFYNNEISEKSEIFDDQFSVERPDGSNFTLKIRSTKLEDSAMYFCATLTRGRVSDEQYFGPGTRLTVT.

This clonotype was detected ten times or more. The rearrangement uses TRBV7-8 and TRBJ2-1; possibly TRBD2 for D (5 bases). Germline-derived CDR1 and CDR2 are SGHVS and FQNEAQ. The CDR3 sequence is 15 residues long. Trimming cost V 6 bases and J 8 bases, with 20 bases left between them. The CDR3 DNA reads TGTGCCAGCAGACGTACGGGAAGTTTAATCGATGAGCAGTTCTTC. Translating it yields CASRRTGSLIDEQFF.

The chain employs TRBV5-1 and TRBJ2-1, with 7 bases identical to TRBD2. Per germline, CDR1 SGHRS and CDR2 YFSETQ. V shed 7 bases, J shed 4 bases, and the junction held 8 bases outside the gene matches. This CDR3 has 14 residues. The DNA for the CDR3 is TGCGCCAGCCACCCGGGAGGCTTATACAATGAGCAGTTCTTC. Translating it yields CASHPGGLYNEQFF. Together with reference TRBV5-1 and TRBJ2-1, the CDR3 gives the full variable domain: KAGVTQTPRYLIKTRGQQVTLSCSPISGHRSVSWYQQTPGQGLQFLFEYFSETQRNKGNFPGRFSGRQFSNSRSEMNVSTLELGDSALYLCASHPGGLYNEQFFGPGTRLTVL.

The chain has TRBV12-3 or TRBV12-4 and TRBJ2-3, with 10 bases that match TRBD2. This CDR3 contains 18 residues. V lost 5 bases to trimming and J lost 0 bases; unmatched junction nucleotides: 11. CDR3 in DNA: TGTGCCAGCAGTCCCTCTAGCGGGAGTGCAACTAGCACAGATACGCAGTATTTT. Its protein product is CASSPSSGSATSTDTQYF.

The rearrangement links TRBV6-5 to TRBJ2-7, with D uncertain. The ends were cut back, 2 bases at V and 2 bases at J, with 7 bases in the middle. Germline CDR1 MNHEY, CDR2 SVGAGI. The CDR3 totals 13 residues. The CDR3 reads CASSYGGPYEQYF. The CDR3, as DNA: TGTGCCAGCAGTTACGGCGGACCCTACGAGCAGTACTTC.

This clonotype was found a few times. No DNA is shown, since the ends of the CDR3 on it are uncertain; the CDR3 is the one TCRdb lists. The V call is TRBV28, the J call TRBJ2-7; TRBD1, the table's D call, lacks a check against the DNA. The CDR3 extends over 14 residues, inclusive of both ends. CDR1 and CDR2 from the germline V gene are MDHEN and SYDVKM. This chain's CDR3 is CASSFGTGTPVEYV.

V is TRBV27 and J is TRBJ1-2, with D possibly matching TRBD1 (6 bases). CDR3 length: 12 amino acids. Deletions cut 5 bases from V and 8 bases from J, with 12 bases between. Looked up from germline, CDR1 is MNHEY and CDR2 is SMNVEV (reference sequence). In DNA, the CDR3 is TGTGCCAGCAGTCGGACGGACAGCGGCTACACCTTC. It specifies CASSRTDSGYTF.

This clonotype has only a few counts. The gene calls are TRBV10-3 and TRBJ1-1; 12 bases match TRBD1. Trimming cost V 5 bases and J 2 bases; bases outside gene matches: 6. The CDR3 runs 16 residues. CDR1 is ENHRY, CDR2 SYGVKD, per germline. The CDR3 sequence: CAISSGQGALNTEAFF. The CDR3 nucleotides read TGTGCCATCAGTTCGGGACAGGGGGCATTAAACACTGAAGCTTTCTTT.

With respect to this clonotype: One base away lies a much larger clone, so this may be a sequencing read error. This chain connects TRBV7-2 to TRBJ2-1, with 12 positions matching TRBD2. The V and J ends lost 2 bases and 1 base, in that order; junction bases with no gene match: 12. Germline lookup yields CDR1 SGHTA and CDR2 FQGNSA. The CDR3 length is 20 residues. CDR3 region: CASSLWPGLAGSGSYNEQFF. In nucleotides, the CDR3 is TGTGCCAGCAGCTTATGGCCAGGACTAGCGGGATCGGGGTCCTACAATGAGCAGTTCTTC. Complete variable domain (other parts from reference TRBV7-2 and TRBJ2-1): GAGVSQSPSNKVTEKGKDVELRCDPISGHTALYWYRQSLGQGLEFLIYFQGNSAPDKSGLPSDRFSAERTGGSVSTLTIQRTQQEDSAVYLCASSLWPGLAGSGSYNEQFFGPGTRLTVL.

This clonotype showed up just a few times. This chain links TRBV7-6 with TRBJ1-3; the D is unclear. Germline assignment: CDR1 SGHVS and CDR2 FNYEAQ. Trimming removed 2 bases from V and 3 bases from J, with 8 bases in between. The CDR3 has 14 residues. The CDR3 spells CASSLKGFGNTIYF. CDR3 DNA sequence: TGTGCCAGCAGCTTAAAGGGTTTTGGAAACACCATATATTTT.

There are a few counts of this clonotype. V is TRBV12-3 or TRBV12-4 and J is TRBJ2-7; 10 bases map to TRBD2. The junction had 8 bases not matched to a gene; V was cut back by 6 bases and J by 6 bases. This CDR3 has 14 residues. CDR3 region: CASRASGRFVEQYF. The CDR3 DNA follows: TGTGCCAGCAGAGCTAGCGGGAGATTTGTCGAGCAGTACTTC.

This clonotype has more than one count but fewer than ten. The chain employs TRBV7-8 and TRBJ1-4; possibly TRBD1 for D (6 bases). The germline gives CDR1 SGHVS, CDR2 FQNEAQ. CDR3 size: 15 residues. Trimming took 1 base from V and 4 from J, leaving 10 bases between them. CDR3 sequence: CASSLGGTSNEKLFF. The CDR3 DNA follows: TGTGCCAGCAGCTTAGGGGGGACAAGTAATGAAAAACTGTTTTTT.

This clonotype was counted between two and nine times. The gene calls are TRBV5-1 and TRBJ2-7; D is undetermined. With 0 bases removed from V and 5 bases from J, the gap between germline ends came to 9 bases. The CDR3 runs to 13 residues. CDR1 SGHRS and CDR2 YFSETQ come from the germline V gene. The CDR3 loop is CASSLGGVNEQYF. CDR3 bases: TGCGCCAGCAGCTTGGGCGGTGTCAACGAGCAGTACTTC.

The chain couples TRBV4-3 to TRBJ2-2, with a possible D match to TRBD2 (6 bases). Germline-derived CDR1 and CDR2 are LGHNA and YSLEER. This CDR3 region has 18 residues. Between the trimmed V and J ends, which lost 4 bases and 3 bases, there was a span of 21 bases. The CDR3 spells CASSPQGSGVRDTGELFF. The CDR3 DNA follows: TGCGCCAGCAGCCCTCAGGGTAGCGGTGTTCGGGACACCGGGGAGCTGTTTTTT.

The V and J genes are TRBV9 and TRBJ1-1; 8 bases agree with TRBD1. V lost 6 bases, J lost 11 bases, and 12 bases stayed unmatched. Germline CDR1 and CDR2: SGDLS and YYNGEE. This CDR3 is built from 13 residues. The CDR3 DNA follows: TGTGCCAGCACAGGACAGGGACCGATGGGGGCTTTCTTT. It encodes CASTGQGPMGAFF.

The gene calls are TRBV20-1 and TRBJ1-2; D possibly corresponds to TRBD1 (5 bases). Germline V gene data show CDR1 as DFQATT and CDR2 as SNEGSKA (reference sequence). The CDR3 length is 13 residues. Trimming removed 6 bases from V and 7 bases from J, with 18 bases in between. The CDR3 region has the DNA TGCAGTGCCGCTGCGGCAGGGAGAATTGGCTACACCTTC. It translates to CSAAAAGRIGYTF.

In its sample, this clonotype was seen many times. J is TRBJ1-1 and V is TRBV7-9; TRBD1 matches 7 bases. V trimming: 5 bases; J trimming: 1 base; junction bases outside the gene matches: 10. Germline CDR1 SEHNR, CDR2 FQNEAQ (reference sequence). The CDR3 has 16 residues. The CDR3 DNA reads TGTGCCAGCAGCCCCTGGACAGGCCGAGGGAACACTGAAGCTTTCTTT. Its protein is CASSPWTGRGNTEAFF.

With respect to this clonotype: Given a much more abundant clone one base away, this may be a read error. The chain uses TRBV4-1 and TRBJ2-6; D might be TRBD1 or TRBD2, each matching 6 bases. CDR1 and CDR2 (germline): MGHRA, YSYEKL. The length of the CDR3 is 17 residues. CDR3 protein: CASSTGYGSPGAYVLTF. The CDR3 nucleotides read TGCGCCAGCAGCACGGGGTACGGGAGCCCGGGGGCCTACGTCCTGACTTTC.

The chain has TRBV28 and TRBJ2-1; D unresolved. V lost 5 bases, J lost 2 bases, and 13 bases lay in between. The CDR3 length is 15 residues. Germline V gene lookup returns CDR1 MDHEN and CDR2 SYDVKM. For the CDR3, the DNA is TGTGCCAGCAGTCCCCCGACGGGTGCCTACAATGAGCAGTTCTTC. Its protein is CASSPPTGAYNEQFF.

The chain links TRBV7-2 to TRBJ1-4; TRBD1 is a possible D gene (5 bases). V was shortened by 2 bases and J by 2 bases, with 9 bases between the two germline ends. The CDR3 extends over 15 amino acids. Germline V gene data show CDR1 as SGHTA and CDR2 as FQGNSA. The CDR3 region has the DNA TGTGCCAGCAGCTTATCAAGGGGTACTAATGAAAAACTGTTTTTT. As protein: CASSLSRGTNEKLFF.

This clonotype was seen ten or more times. The CDR3 region has the DNA TGTGCCAGCAGCTTAAGTAGGGGGATGGGAGGCTACACCTTC. Protein product: CASSLSRGMGGYTF. The rearrangement links TRBV7-8 to TRBJ1-2, with D possibly TRBD1 on 6 matching bases. CDR1 and CDR2 (germline): SGHVS, FQNEAQ. Trimming took 2 bases from V and 8 from J, leaving 15 bases between them. The CDR3 sequence is 14 residues long. Based on the CDR3 plus reference TRBV7-8 and TRBJ1-2, the full variable domain is GAGVSQSPRYKVAKRGQDVALRCDPISGHVSLFWYQQALGQGPEFLTYFQNEAQLDKSGLPSDRFFAERPEGSVSTLKIQRTQQEDSAVYLCASSLSRGMGGYTFGSGTRLTVV.

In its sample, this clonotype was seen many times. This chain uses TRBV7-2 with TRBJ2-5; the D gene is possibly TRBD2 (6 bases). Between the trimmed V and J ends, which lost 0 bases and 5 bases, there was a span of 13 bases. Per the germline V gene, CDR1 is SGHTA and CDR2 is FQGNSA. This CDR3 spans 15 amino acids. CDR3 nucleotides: TGTGCCAGCAGCTTAGCGCGGGCAGGGAGGGAGACCCAGTACTTC. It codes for CASSLARAGRETQYF.

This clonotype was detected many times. This chain's CDR3 is CASRFILRYLKPLGYEQYV. CDR3 DNA sequence: TGTGCCAGCAGGTTTATTTTGCGGTACTTAAAACCCCTCGGGTACGAGCAGTACGTC. The gene calls are TRBV7-2 and TRBJ2-7; D is ambiguous. With 6 bases removed from V and 4 bases from J, the gap between germline ends came to 31 bases. Looked up from germline, CDR1 is SGHTA and CDR2 is FQGNSA. CDR3 size: 19 residues.

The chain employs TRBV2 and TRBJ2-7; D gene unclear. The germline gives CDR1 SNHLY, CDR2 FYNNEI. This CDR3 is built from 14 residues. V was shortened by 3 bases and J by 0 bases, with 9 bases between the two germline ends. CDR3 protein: CASSDPTYSYEQYV. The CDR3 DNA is TGTGCCAGCAGTGACCCTACCTACTCCTACGAGCAGTACGTC.

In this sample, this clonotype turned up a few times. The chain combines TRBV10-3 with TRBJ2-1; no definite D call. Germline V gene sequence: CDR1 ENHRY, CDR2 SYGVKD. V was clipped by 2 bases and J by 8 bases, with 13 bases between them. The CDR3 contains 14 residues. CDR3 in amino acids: CAISEGAKGHEQFF. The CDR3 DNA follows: TGTGCCATCAGTGAGGGTGCCAAAGGCCATGAGCAGTTCTTC.

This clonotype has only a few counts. CDR3 sequence: CASSRDGGGVEAFF. The CDR3 DNA follows: TGTGCCAGCAGCCGGGACGGTGGGGGCGTTGAAGCTTTCTTT. The chain combines TRBV7-9 with TRBJ1-1; D may be TRBD1 (6 bases). The germline V and J ends were trimmed by 5 bases and 7 bases, with 17 bases remaining between them. Germline V gives CDR1 SEHNR, CDR2 FQNEAQ (reference sequence). CDR3 length equals 14 residues.

In DNA, the CDR3 is TGCAGTGCTAAACAGGGGTATTCACCCCTCCACTTT. As protein: CSAKQGYSPLHF. This chain uses TRBV20-1 with TRBJ1-6; 7 nucleotides match TRBD1. V was pared by 4 bases and J by 8 bases, with 2 bases of the junction left unmatched. Germline V gene lookup returns CDR1 DFQATT and CDR2 SNEGSKA (reference sequence). CDR3 length: 12 amino acids.

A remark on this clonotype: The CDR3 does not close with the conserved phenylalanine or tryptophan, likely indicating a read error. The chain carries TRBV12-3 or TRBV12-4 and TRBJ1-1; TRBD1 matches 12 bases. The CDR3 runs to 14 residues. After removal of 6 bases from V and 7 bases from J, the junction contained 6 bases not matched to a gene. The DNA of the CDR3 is TGTGCCAGCAGGTGGGACAGGGGGCGGGGTGAAGCTTTCTAT. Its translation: CASRWDRGRGEAFY.

CDR3 DNA: TGTGCCAGCTCACTAAAGAGCGGGTACTACGAGCAGTACTTC. The encoded protein is CASSLKSGYYEQYF. V gene TRBV18 combines with J gene TRBJ2-7; TRBD2 is a possible D gene (6 bases). The CDR3 runs 14 residues. The V gene lost 4 bases and the J gene lost 3 bases, with 13 bases spanning the gap. Looked up from germline, CDR1 is KGHSH and CDR2 is LQKENI.

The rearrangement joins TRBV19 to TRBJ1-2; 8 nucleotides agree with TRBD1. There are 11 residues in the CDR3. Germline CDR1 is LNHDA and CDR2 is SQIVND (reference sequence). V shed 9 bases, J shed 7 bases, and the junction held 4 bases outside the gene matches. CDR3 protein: CARQGVGGYTF. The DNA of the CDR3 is TGTGCCAGACAGGGGGTGGGTGGCTACACCTTC.